A selection of T cell receptor beta chains follows, all from one sample in a study of blood T cell repertoires in COVID-19. Profiling relied on immunoSEQ multiplex PCR, and the TCRdb table lists in-frame clones only, not all of them. The table has some 70,000 clones, roughly 90% seen once. The sequencing input was peripheral blood. All receptors come from a man younger than 45 with acute or convalescent COVID-19. Each CDR3 is given with its conserved first and last residue. A D gene is named only where the DNA matches it firmly. Clone size appears in some rows only: once, few, many, or a class for an expanded clone.

D gene	clone size	V gene	J gene	CDR3 DNA	CDR3 protein
TRBD1	.	TRBV4-1	TRBJ1-5	TGCGCCAGCGCCCAGACAGGGATGGGTGATAGCAATCAGCCCCAGCATTTT	CASAQTGMGDSNQPQHF
.	.	TRBV28	TRBJ2-5	TGTGCCAGCAGCCGCCTTGGGGCCCAAGAGACCCAGTACTTC	CASSRLGAQETQYF
.	once	TRBV30	TRBJ1-5	TGTGCCTGGAGCAAAGGGGCAAGCAATCAGCCCCAGCATTTT	CAWSKGASNQPQHF
TRBD1	.	TRBV6-6	TRBJ2-1	TGTGCCAGCAGTCGTAGAACAGGGGACTCCTACAATGAGCAGTTCTTC	CASSRRTGDSYNEQFF
.	.	TRBV30	TRBJ2-7	TGTGCCTGGAGTGTCTACTCCACCTCCTACGAGCAGTACTTC	CAWSVYSTSYEQYF
TRBD1	.	TRBV6-2/TRBV6-3	TRBJ2-2	TGTGCCAGCAGCCACTACAGGGGAGCCGGGGAGCTGTTTTTT	CASSHYRGAGELFF
.	.	TRBV2	TRBJ1-2	TGTGCCAGCACACTCGAATCGACAGGAAACTATGGCTACACCTTC	CASTLESTGNYGYTF
.	.	TRBV28	TRBJ2-7	TGTGCCAGCAGCCCGACCCCAGGCTACGAGCAGTACTTC	CASSPTPGYEQYF
TRBD2	once	TRBV14	TRBJ2-5	TGTGCCAGCAGCCAAGAACCGACGCCGCGCTACCAGACTAGCGGGATGTGGGGGACCCAGTACTTC	CASSQEPTPRYQTSGMWGTQYF
TRBD1	few	TRBV6-1	TRBJ1-5	TGTGCCAGCAGTGAAAACAGGGGGTCCAATCAGCCCCAGCATTTT	CASSENRGSNQPQHF